One T cell receptor (beta chain) is described in this entry. Authors' methods: Amplifying reference gene primers gave estimates of nucleated cell counts. Clones were read by immunoSEQ multiplex PCR, and TCRdb kept only the in-frame ones, dropping some. V, J and clone size are those of that table, while D and trimming were read from the DNA. The sample lists around 100,000 clones, 80% occurring once. This specimen belongs to a study of blood T cell repertoires in COVID-19. With 8 bases removed from V and 5 bases from J, the gap between germline ends came to 20 bases. The germline V gene has CDR1 KGHSH and CDR2 LQKENI. CDR3 length: 15 amino acids.

Sequencing input: peripheral blood. The chain has TRBV18 and TRBJ2-3; the D gene is possibly TRBD2 (6 bases). The receptor comes from a man aged 65 to 79 with active or convalescent COVID-19. The CDR3 sequence: CASKPGRPYRDTQYF. The CDR3 DNA sequence: TGTGCCAGCAAACCTGGGAGGCCCTATCGAGATACGCAGTATTTT.